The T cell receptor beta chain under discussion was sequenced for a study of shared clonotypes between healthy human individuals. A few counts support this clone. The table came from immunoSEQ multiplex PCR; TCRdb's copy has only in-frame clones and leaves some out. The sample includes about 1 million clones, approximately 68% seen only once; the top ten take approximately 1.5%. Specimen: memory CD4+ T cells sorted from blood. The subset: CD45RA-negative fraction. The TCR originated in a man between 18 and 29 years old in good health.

This CDR3 is CAWSSEINSPLHF. The CDR3 bases are TGTGCCTGGAGTTCAGAGATTAATTCACCCCTCCACTTT. The chain is built from TRBV30 and TRBJ1-6; no clear D. Germline V CDR1 and CDR2: GTSNPN, SVGIG (reference sequence). V lost 2 bases to trimming and J lost 6 bases, with 8 bases between them. The CDR3 extends over 13 amino acids.